These 26 T cell receptor beta chains share one sample of origin, sequenced in a study of shared clonotypes between healthy human individuals. Assay used: immunoSEQ multiplex PCR; TCRdb lists only in-frame clones, some missing. This table has more than 400,000 clones, roughly 95% appearing once. Input material: naive CD4+ T cells sorted from blood. This sample's subset: CD45RA+ positively selected. The receptor set was obtained from a woman younger than 45 in good health.

The rearrangement joins TRBV28 to TRBJ1-1; no definite D call. CDR1 and CDR2 from the germline V gene are MDHEN and SYDVKM. V lost 2 bases, J lost 1 base, and 8 bases lay in between. The length of the CDR3 is 14 residues. CDR3 protein: CASSLGSQNTEAFF. CDR3 nucleotides: TGTGCCAGCAGTTTAGGCAGCCAGAACACTGAAGCTTTCTTT.

The CDR3 bases are TGTGCCAGCTCGGCCAACGGGAAGACAGATACGCAGTATTTT. This translates into CASSANGKTDTQYF. The V and J genes are TRBV18 and TRBJ2-3; possibly TRBD2 for D (5 bases). This CDR3 region has 14 residues. The V end lost 6 bases, the J end lost 3 bases, and 13 bases lay between the germline ends. CDR1 KGHSH and CDR2 LQKENI come from the germline V gene. Variable domain in full (rest from reference TRBV18 and TRBJ2-3): NAGVMQNPRHLVRRRGQEARLRCSPMKGHSHVYWYRQLPEEGLKFMVYLQKENIIDESGMPKERFSAEFPKEGPSILRIQQVVRGDSAAYFCASSANGKTDTQYFGPGTRLTVL.

The chain has TRBV21-1 and TRBJ2-3; the table assigns TRBD2, which was not confirmed against the DNA. TRBV21-1 is designated a pseudogene. The CDR3 has 16 residues. The CDR3 loop is CASSKEYSGSTDTQYF. CDR3 nucleotide sequence: TGTGCCAGCAGCAAAGAATATAGCGGCAGCACAGATACGCAGTATTTT.

The CDR3 loop reads CASSLASYIGGGIQYF. CDR3 nucleotides: TGTGCCAGCAGCTTGGCTTCATATATCGGCGGGGGCATTCAGTACTTC. This chain links TRBV5-4 with TRBJ2-4, with 7 bases lining up with TRBD2. V shed 0 bases, J shed 9 bases, and the junction held 12 bases outside the gene matches. Germline-derived CDR1 and CDR2 are SGHNT and YYREEE (reference sequence). CDR3 size: 16 residues.

The rearrangement links TRBV28 to TRBJ2-1; maybe TRBD2 (6 bases). Germline V gene data show CDR1 as MDHEN and CDR2 as SYDVKM. The CDR3 is made up of 15 amino acids. Trimming cost V 1 base and J 7 bases, with 14 bases left between them. CDR3 DNA sequence: TGTGCCAGCAGTTTATTCTCGCGGGATAGGAATGAGCAGTTCTTC. Its translation: CASSLFSRDRNEQFF.

This clone was counted once. CDR3 in amino acids: CASSNSLVRIRAYEQYF. The CDR3 DNA reads as TGTGCCAGCAGCAACAGCCTAGTTAGGATTCGGGCGTACGAGCAGTACTTC. The chain couples TRBV21-1 to TRBJ2-7. TRBV21-1 is a pseudogene segment. The CDR3 length is 17 residues.

The gene calls are TRBV6-5 and TRBJ2-3, with D possibly matching TRBD2 (5 bases). Trimming pared 6 bases from V and 2 bases from J, leaving 12 bases between. This CDR3 has 14 residues. Germline CDR1 reads MNHEY; CDR2 reads SVGAGI. The CDR3 DNA reads as TGTGCCAGCAGGGCAACTAGGCTCACAGATACGCAGTATTTT. Encoded protein: CASRATRLTDTQYF.

This clone was seen just once. The chain is built from TRBV27 and TRBJ2-7; D remains unclear. The length of the CDR3 is 14 residues. The V end was cut by 6 bases, the J end by 2 bases, with 14 bases between. Germline-derived CDR1 and CDR2 are MNHEY and SMNVEV (reference sequence). Here the CDR3 DNA reads TGTGCCAGCAGGGTCCCTTCGCCCCCCTACGAGCAGTACTTC. It yields the protein CASRVPSPPYEQYF.

The chain carries TRBV18 and TRBJ1-1; maybe TRBD1 (6 bases). CDR1 is KGHSH, CDR2 LQKENI, per germline. The CDR3 loop spans 15 amino acids. With 3 bases removed from V and 0 bases from J, the gap between germline ends came to 11 bases. CDR3: CASSPKTGMNTEAFF. CDR3 nucleotides: TGTGCCAGCTCACCCAAGACAGGCATGAACACTGAAGCTTTCTTT.

The chain couples TRBV5-1 to TRBJ1-1; 8 bases match TRBD1. This CDR3 has 14 residues. The trim removed 4 bases at V and 6 bases at J, leaving 8 bases unmatched. Looked up from germline, CDR1 is SGHRS and CDR2 is YFSETQ. CDR3 sequence: CASSGTGGPSEAFF. For the CDR3, the DNA is TGCGCCAGCAGCGGAACAGGGGGGCCTTCTGAAGCTTTCTTT. Based on the CDR3 plus reference TRBV5-1 and TRBJ1-1, the full variable domain is KAGVTQTPRYLIKTRGQQVTLSCSPISGHRSVSWYQQTPGQGLQFLFEYFSETQRNKGNFPGRFSGRQFSNSRSEMNVSTLELGDSALYLCASSGTGGPSEAFFGQGTRLTVV.

The chain has TRBV5-1 and TRBJ1-1; 10 bases match TRBD1. Per germline, CDR1 SGHRS and CDR2 YFSETQ. The CDR3 runs 16 residues. The V and J ends lost 2 bases and 3 bases, in that order; junction bases with no gene match: 7. CDR3 loop: CASSFIRTGGHTEAFF. CDR3 nucleotide sequence: TGCGCCAGCAGCTTCATCCGGACAGGGGGGCACACTGAAGCTTTCTTT.

This chain uses TRBV18 with TRBJ2-3, with D perhaps matching TRBD1 (5 bases). This CDR3 contains 16 residues. The germline V gene encodes CDR1 KGHSH and CDR2 LQKENI. The ends were cut back, 2 bases at V and 1 base at J, with 13 bases in the middle. Here the CDR3 reads CASSPGEGAGTDTQYF. The CDR3 DNA sequence: TGTGCCAGCTCACCAGGGGAAGGGGCCGGCACAGATACGCAGTATTTT.

The J gene is TRBJ2-2, the V gene TRBV5-1; 8 bases fit TRBD1. This CDR3 has 17 amino acids. In germline, CDR1 is SGHRS, CDR2 YFSETQ. With 0 bases clipped from V and 3 bases from J, the junction kept 7 bases outside the gene matches. The CDR3 protein is CASSLAERTGYTGELFF. The CDR3 DNA sequence: TGCGCCAGCAGCTTGGCCGAGCGGACAGGGTACACCGGGGAGCTGTTTTTT. Combining the CDR3 with reference TRBV5-1 and TRBJ2-2 gives the whole variable domain KAGVTQTPRYLIKTRGQQVTLSCSPISGHRSVSWYQQTPGQGLQFLFEYFSETQRNKGNFPGRFSGRQFSNSRSEMNVSTLELGDSALYLCASSLAERTGYTGELFFGEGSRLTVL.

V usage is TRBV10-3 and J usage is TRBJ2-2; possible D gene TRBD1, 6 bases. This CDR3 has 14 residues. V was shortened by 5 bases and J by 3 bases, with 10 bases between the two germline ends. The germline V gene has CDR1 ENHRY and CDR2 SYGVKD. In DNA form, the CDR3 reads TGTGCCATCAGTTCCAGGGGACACACCGGGGAGCTGTTTTTT. Translating gives CAISSRGHTGELFF.

CDR3 nucleotide sequence: TGTGCCAGCAGCGTAGGCAGGGCGGATGAGCAGTTCTTC. As protein: CASSVGRADEQFF. The genes are TRBV9 and TRBJ2-1; D is perhaps TRBD1 (5 bases). The CDR3 spans 13 residues. The germline V gene encodes CDR1 SGDLS and CDR2 YYNGEE. Trimming took 0 bases from V and 8 from J, leaving 9 bases between them.

V usage is TRBV6-1 and J usage is TRBJ2-7; a possible D gene is TRBD1 (6 bases). Per the germline V gene, CDR1 is MNHNS and CDR2 is SASEGT. The CDR3 loop spans 12 amino acids. V dropped 10 bases and J dropped 2 bases, with 12 bases sitting between them. The CDR3 DNA is TGTGCCACTGAGGACAGAGCCTACGAGCAGTACTTC. This translates into CATEDRAYEQYF.

This clone was recorded a few times. The chain couples TRBV28 to TRBJ1-2; 10 bases are a match to TRBD1. With 3 bases clipped from V and 4 bases from J, the junction kept 5 bases outside the gene matches. Germline values: CDR1 MDHEN, CDR2 SYDVKM. This CDR3 contains 15 residues. CDR3 in DNA: TGTGCCAGCAGTTTGACAGGGGGCCGGAGCTATGGCTACACCTTC. Protein: CASSLTGGRSYGYTF.

The V gene is TRBV7-7, the J gene TRBJ2-2; perhaps TRBD1 as D (7 bases). Germline V gene lookup returns CDR1 SSHAT and CDR2 FNYEAQ (reference sequence). The CDR3 spans 16 residues. V dropped 5 bases and J dropped 6 bases, with 19 bases sitting between them. The CDR3 loop is CASSQGGGGISGELFF. In nucleotides, the CDR3 is TGTGCCAGCAGCCAGGGGGGAGGCGGGATATCCGGGGAGCTGTTTTTT.

The chain employs TRBV5-1 and TRBJ2-7, with 11 bases fitting TRBD1. The J segment lost 6 bases and the V segment lost 0 bases, leaving 5 bases of the junction unmatched. This CDR3 spans 15 amino acids. Germline V CDR1 and CDR2: SGHRS, YFSETQ. The CDR3 nucleotides read TGCGCCAGCAGCTTGGGGCGGACAGGGGGCACCGAGCAGTACTTC. It specifies CASSLGRTGGTEQYF.

The V and J genes are TRBV19 and TRBJ2-4; D is uncertain. Per germline, CDR1 LNHDA and CDR2 SQIVND (reference sequence). The CDR3 is 15 residues long. The V gene lost 8 bases and the J gene lost 0 bases, with 14 bases spanning the gap. The DNA for the CDR3 is TGTGCCAGTGCACCGCACTCGCTAGCCAAAAACATTCAGTACTTC. As protein: CASAPHSLAKNIQYF.

The rearrangement joins TRBV7-9 to TRBJ1-1, with a possible D match to TRBD1 (6 bases). The CDR3 contains 13 residues. Per the germline V gene, CDR1 is SEHNR and CDR2 is FQNEAQ (reference sequence). Trimming cost V 5 bases and J 10 bases, with 17 bases left between them. The CDR3 sequence is CASSPSGQLVAFF. CDR3 coding DNA: TGTGCCAGCAGCCCAAGCGGACAGTTAGTAGCTTTCTTT.

The chain uses TRBV19 and TRBJ1-5, with a tentative D call TRBD1 (6 bases). The CDR3 has 15 residues. V was cut by 9 bases and J by 0 bases, with 15 bases left in between. Germline loops: CDR1 LNHDA, CDR2 SQIVND (reference sequence). This chain's CDR3 is CASQRGANSNQPQHF. CDR3 nucleotides: TGTGCCAGCCAAAGGGGGGCCAATAGCAATCAGCCCCAGCATTTT.

This clone has only one observation. V gene TRBV5-4 combines with J gene TRBJ1-4; possible D gene TRBD1, 6 bases. The length of the CDR3 is 14 residues. Germline V gives CDR1 SGHNT, CDR2 YYREEE (reference sequence). V was clipped by 4 bases and J by 6 bases, with 13 bases between them. DNA for the CDR3: TGTGCCAGCAGCACGACAGGACAGCATGAAAAACTGTTTTTT. Encoded protein: CASSTTGQHEKLFF. The full variable domain, in which reference TRBV5-4 and TRBJ1-4 provide the parts outside the CDR3, is ETGVTQSPTHLIKTRGQQVTLRCSSQSGHNTVSWYQQALGQGPQFIFQYYREEENGRGNFPPRFSGLQFPNYSSELNVNALELDDSALYLCASSTTGQHEKLFFGSGTQLSVL.

This chain uses TRBV18 with TRBJ1-2, with D perhaps TRBD1 (5 bases). The germline gives CDR1 KGHSH, CDR2 LQKENI. This CDR3 region has 14 residues. V lost 4 bases and J lost 5, with 14 bases in between. CDR3 DNA: TGTGCCAGCTCACTTGACAGTCCGGAGTATGGCTACACCTTC. Translation gives CASSLDSPEYGYTF.

J is TRBJ1-1 and V is TRBV11-3, with D hard to call. Trimming took 6 bases from V and 1 from J, leaving 9 bases between them. Germline V gene data show CDR1 as SGHNT and CDR2 as YENEEA. The CDR3 covers 13 residues. In DNA form, the CDR3 reads TGTGCCAGCAGTCAGACGGGGAACACTGAAGCTTTCTTT. Protein: CASSQTGNTEAFF.

This clone was detected only a few times. This chain links TRBV11-2 with TRBJ2-7; the D is unclear. This CDR3 has 15 residues. CDR1 SGHAT and CDR2 FQNNGV come from the germline V gene. V dropped 4 bases and J dropped 3 bases, with 16 bases sitting between them. CDR3 in amino acids: CASSSSHSPGYEQYF. CDR3 coding DNA: TGTGCCAGCAGCTCGAGCCATTCCCCGGGCTACGAGCAGTACTTC. The full variable domain, its missing parts supplied by reference TRBV11-2 and TRBJ2-7, is EAGVAQSPRYKIIEKRQSVAFWCNPISGHATLYWYQQILGQGPKLLIQFQNNGVVDDSQLPKDRFSAERLKGVDSTLKIQPAKLEDSAVYLCASSSSHSPGYEQYFGPGTRLTVT.